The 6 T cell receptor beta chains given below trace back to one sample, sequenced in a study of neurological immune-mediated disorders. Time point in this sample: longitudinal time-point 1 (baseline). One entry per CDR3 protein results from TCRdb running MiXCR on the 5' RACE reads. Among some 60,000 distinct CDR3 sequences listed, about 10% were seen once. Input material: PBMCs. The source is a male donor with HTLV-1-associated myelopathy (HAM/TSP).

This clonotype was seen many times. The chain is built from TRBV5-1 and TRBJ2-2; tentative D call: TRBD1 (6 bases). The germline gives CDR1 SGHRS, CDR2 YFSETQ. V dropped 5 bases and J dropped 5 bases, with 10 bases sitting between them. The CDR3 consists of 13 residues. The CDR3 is CASRTQGTGELFF. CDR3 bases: TGCGCCAGCAGGACCCAGGGGACCGGGGAGCTGTTTTTT. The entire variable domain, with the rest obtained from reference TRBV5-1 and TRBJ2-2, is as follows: KAGVTQTPRYLIKTRGQQVTLSCSPISGHRSVSWYQQTPGQGLQFLFEYFSETQRNKGNFPGRFSGRQFSNSRSEMNVSTLELGDSALYLCASRTQGTGELFFGEGSRLTVL.

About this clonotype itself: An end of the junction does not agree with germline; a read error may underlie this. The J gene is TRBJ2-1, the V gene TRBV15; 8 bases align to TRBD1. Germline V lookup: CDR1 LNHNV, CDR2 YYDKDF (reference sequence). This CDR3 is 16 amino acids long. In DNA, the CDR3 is TGTGCCACCAGCAGAGAACCACAGGGGGGACACAATAAGCAGTTCTTC. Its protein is CATSREPQGGHNKQFF.

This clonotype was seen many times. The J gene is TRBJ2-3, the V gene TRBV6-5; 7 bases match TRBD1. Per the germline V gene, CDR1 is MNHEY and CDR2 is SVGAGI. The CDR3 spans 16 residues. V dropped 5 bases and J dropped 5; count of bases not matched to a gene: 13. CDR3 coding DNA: TGTGCCAGCAGTAAGAACAGGGGTCGAGGTGGAGATACGCAGTATTTT. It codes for CASSKNRGRGGDTQYF.

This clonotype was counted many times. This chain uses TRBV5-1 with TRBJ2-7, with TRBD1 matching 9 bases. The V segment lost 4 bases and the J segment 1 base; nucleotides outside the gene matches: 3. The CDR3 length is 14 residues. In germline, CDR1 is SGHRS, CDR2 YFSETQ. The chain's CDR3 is CASSRTGASYEQYF. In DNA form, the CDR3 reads TGCGCCAGCAGCCGGACAGGGGCTTCCTACGAGCAGTACTTC.

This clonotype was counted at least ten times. The CDR3: CASSLGGSALGETQYF. The CDR3 DNA reads as TGCGCCAGCAGCTTGGGGGGATCTGCCCTGGGGGAGACCCAGTACTTC. The V and J genes are TRBV5-1 and TRBJ2-5; D not resolved. Germline lookup yields CDR1 SGHRS and CDR2 YFSETQ. V was shortened by 0 bases and J by 5 bases, with 17 bases between the two germline ends. This CDR3 region has 16 residues.

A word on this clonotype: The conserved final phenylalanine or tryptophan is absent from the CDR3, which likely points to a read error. CDR3 in amino acids: CASSLSMRGETQYL. Here the CDR3 DNA reads TGTGCCAGCAGTTTATCGATGAGGGGGGAGACCCAGTACCTC. V and J are TRBV27 and TRBJ2-5; maybe TRBD1 (6 bases). Germline assignment: CDR1 MNHEY and CDR2 SMNVEV (reference sequence). V shed 0 bases and J shed 5 bases, with 10 bases lying between them. This CDR3 region has 14 residues.